The subject of this entry is one TCR beta chain. TCRdb's table, derived via immunoSEQ multiplex PCR, lists solely in-frame clones and lacks some. The data hold fewer than 400,000 clones, with 85% observed a single time. This sample stems from a study of blood T cell repertoires in COVID-19. The CDR3 totals 19 residues. This TCR was sampled from a woman in her 30s who had been exposed to COVID-19. Source material: PBMCs or T cells enriched from blood (not recorded which). This chain joins TRBV21-1 and TRBJ2-7; the table gives TRBD1 as D, unverified against the DNA. TRBV21-1 is noted as a pseudogene. The chain's CDR3 is CASSAGTGLIWGEHYEQYF. In DNA form, the CDR3 reads TGTGCCAGCAGCGCCGGGACAGGGTTAATCTGGGGGGAGCACTACGAGCAGTACTTC.